The 31 T cell receptor beta chains below were found in one sample sequenced in a study of T cell changes during pregnancy in multiple sclerosis. The protocol was immunoSEQ multiplex PCR, while the TCRdb copy is restricted to in-frame clones and leaves out a portion. The table records under 70,000 clones, about 90% of them present only once. The sample in question was CD4+ T cells from peripheral blood mononuclear cells, obtained after pregnancy. The receptors were gathered from a female donor in good health, enrolled as a control in a pregnancy study.

The chain carries TRBV5-1 and TRBJ1-5; D unclear. Germline assignment: CDR1 SGHRS and CDR2 YFSETQ. This CDR3 is built from 14 residues. V lost 0 bases and J 3 bases, leaving 7 bases between the germline ends. This chain's CDR3 is CASSLGEYNQPQHF. The CDR3 DNA is TGCGCCAGCAGCTTGGGGGAGTACAATCAGCCCCAGCATTTT.

This chain connects TRBV4-2 to TRBJ2-7; 9 nucleotides match TRBD1. Losses at the gene ends were 1 base for V and 2 bases for J; bases not matched to a gene: 3. The CDR3 has 15 residues. Per the germline V gene, CDR1 is LGHNA and CDR2 is YNFKEQ. CDR3 DNA: TGTGCCAGCAGCCAAGCCGGGACAGGGCCCTACGAGCAGTACTTC. Translating it yields CASSQAGTGPYEQYF.

The V gene is TRBV11-2, the J gene TRBJ2-1; 9 bases map to TRBD2. CDR3 size: 17 residues. V lost 3 bases, J lost 4 bases, and 10 bases stayed unmatched. CDR1 and CDR2 (germline): SGHAT, FQNNGV. DNA of the CDR3: TGTGCCAGCAGCTTGGTGCTTGGCGGGGGGGCTTACAATGAGCAGTTCTTC. Protein: CASSLVLGGGAYNEQFF.

The CDR3 is CARSAGLAGGRETQYF. CDR3 DNA sequence: TGTGCCAGATCCGCGGGACTAGCGGGGGGCCGTGAGACCCAGTACTTC. This chain connects TRBV6-4 to TRBJ2-5; 15 bases agree with TRBD2. Germline CDR1 is MRHNA and CDR2 is SNTAGT. CDR3 length: 16 amino acids. The V and J ends lost 9 bases and 5 bases, in that order; junction bases with no gene match: 10.

This chain uses TRBV9 with TRBJ2-1; D is ambiguous. V lost 1 base to trimming and J lost 2 bases, with 4 bases between them. CDR1 SGDLS and CDR2 YYNGEE come from the germline V gene. The CDR3 loop spans 13 amino acids. This CDR3 is CASSVSTYNEQFF. In DNA, the CDR3 is TGTGCCAGCAGCGTATCCACCTACAATGAGCAGTTCTTC.

This clone is deemed medium-sized. The chain uses TRBV7-3 and TRBJ2-7, with D maybe TRBD1 (5 bases). The CDR3 runs to 16 residues. With 6 bases removed from V and 2 bases from J, the gap between germline ends came to 20 bases. CDR1 is SGHTA and CDR2 is FQGTGA in the germline V gene. The CDR3 reads CASSLSPHQTAYEQYF. CDR3 nucleotide sequence: TGTGCCAGCAGTCTCTCCCCTCATCAGACAGCCTACGAGCAGTACTTC. Together with reference TRBV7-3 and TRBJ2-7, the CDR3 gives the full variable domain: GAGVSQTPSNKVTEKGKYVELRCDPISGHTALYWYRQSLGQGPEFLIYFQGTGAADDSGLPNDRFFAVRPEGSVSTLKIQRTERGDSAVYLCASSLSPHQTAYEQYFGPGTRLTVT.

The V call is TRBV4-3, the J call TRBJ2-5, with D possibly matching TRBD1 (5 bases). This CDR3 region has 14 residues. Germline assignment: CDR1 LGHNA and CDR2 YSLEER. V was pared by 1 base and J by 5 bases, with 11 bases between. The CDR3 nucleotides are TGCGCCAGCAGCCAAGCAGGGCCTGGGGAGACCCAGTACTTC. Its protein is CASSQAGPGETQYF.

This clone is a singleton in its sample. The chain uses TRBV11-3 and TRBJ2-3; weak D call: TRBD1 (7 bases). The germline CDR1 and CDR2 sequences are SGHNT and YENEEA. V was pared by 4 bases and J by 9 bases, with 11 bases between. This CDR3 contains 12 residues. The CDR3 sequence is CASSWAGGTQYF. CDR3 bases: TGTGCCAGCAGCTGGGCAGGGGGGACGCAGTATTTT.

The chain employs TRBV5-4 and TRBJ1-6; 8 bases align to TRBD1. CDR1 is SGHNT and CDR2 is YYREEE in the germline V gene (reference sequence). The CDR3 totals 16 residues. Losses at the gene ends were 0 bases for V and 7 bases for J; bases not matched to a gene: 6. The CDR3 protein is CASSLGPDRVNSPLHF. CDR3 bases: TGTGCCAGCAGCTTGGGGCCGGACAGGGTGAATTCACCCCTCCACTTT.

The chain combines TRBV30 with TRBJ2-1, with D possibly being TRBD1 (5 bases). V was pared by 3 bases and J by 5 bases, with 14 bases between. Germline V gene data show CDR1 as GTSNPN and CDR2 as SVGIG (reference sequence). This CDR3 comprises 14 residues. The CDR3 is CAWRRGRLNNEQFF. DNA for the CDR3: TGTGCCTGGAGAAGGGGAAGACTCAACAATGAGCAGTTCTTC. Looking up the rest from reference TRBV30 and TRBJ2-1 gives the full variable domain: SQTIHQWPATLVQPVGSPLSLECTVEGTSNPNLYWYRQAAGRGLQLLFYSVGIGQISSEVPQNLSASRPQDRQFILSSKKLLLSDSGFYLCAWRRGRLNNEQFFGPGTRLTVL.

The chain uses TRBV2 and TRBJ2-7; D remains unclear. The V end lost 4 bases, the J end lost 0 bases, and 7 bases lay between the germline ends. CDR1 is SNHLY, CDR2 FYNNEI, per germline. CDR3 length: 13 amino acids. The CDR3 sequence is CASSVGTSYEQYF. The CDR3 nucleotides are TGTGCCAGCAGTGTGGGCACCTCCTACGAGCAGTACTTC.

The gene calls are TRBV4-2 and TRBJ2-3, with 16 bases identical to TRBD2. CDR3 length: 18 amino acids. The V gene end was trimmed by 4 bases and the J gene end by 4 bases; junction bases not matched to a gene: 8. Germline CDR1 is LGHNA and CDR2 is YNFKEQ. CDR3: CASSPPGGTSGGADTQYF. CDR3 nucleotides: TGTGCCAGCAGCCCCCCTGGGGGGACTAGCGGGGGGGCAGATACGCAGTATTTT.

Of note for this clone: At one end the junction does not follow the germline gene, possibly because of a read error. The chain combines TRBV5-5 with TRBJ1-5, with D maybe TRBD1 (6 bases). This CDR3 contains 13 residues. The germline V gene encodes CDR1 SGHKS and CDR2 YYEKEE (reference sequence). CDR3 protein: CASSYTGNLPQHF. CDR3 nucleotide sequence: TGTGCCAGCAGCTATACAGGGAATCTGCCCCAGCATTTT.

This clone was detected only a few times. The rearrangement links TRBV7-2 to TRBJ1-2, with 9 bases lining up with TRBD1. Germline V gene data show CDR1 as SGHTA and CDR2 as FQGNSA. With V trimmed by 5 bases and J by 8 bases, 9 bases remained unmatched. CDR3 length: 14 amino acids. In DNA form, the CDR3 reads TGTGCCAGCAGCACAGGGGGCGCGCATCTGGGCTACACCTTC. It codes for CASSTGGAHLGYTF.

This clone was observed a few times. The chain recombines TRBV7-9 with TRBJ1-4; unclear D gene. The V and J ends lost 8 bases and 8 bases respectively, with 12 bases between them. There are 12 residues in the CDR3. Germline loops: CDR1 SEHNR, CDR2 FQNEAQ (reference sequence). Here the CDR3 DNA reads TGTGCCAGCCCGACAAGCGGCGAAAAACTGTTTTTT. Its protein is CASPTSGEKLFF. Looking up the rest from reference TRBV7-9 and TRBJ1-4 gives the full variable domain: DTGVSQNPRHKITKRGQNVTFRCDPISEHNRLYWYRQTLGQGPEFLTYFQNEAQLEKSRLLSDRFSAERPKGSFSTLEIQRTEQGDSAMYLCASPTSGEKLFFGSGTQLSVL.

The genes are TRBV5-6 and TRBJ1-2; 10 bases are shared with TRBD1. Germline CDR1 is SGHDT and CDR2 is YYEEEE. The CDR3 extends over 16 amino acids. V was pared by 1 base and J by 1 base, with 4 bases of the junction left unmatched. This CDR3 reads CASSLYRTGGNYGYTF. CDR3 in DNA: TGTGCCAGCAGCTTGTACCGGACAGGGGGTAACTATGGCTACACCTTC.

The chain combines TRBV10-3 with TRBJ2-5; maybe TRBD1 (5 bases). Germline CDR1 and CDR2: ENHRY and SYGVKD. V was pared by 7 bases and J by 4 bases, with 13 bases between. CDR3 length: 13 amino acids. CDR3: CAITKGDRETQYF. The CDR3 nucleotides read TGTGCCATCACAAAAGGGGATAGAGAGACCCAGTACTTC.

The sample holds one count of this clone. The CDR3 region is CASNIDSPYEQYF. The CDR3 DNA is TGTGCCAGCAACATCGACAGTCCCTACGAGCAGTACTTC. This rearrangement joins TRBV6-1 to TRBJ2-7; weak D call: TRBD1 (5 bases). Germline V lookup: CDR1 MNHNS, CDR2 SASEGT. CDR3 size: 13 residues. V was trimmed by 7 bases and J by 2 bases, leaving 12 bases between them.

V usage is TRBV6-6 and J usage is TRBJ1-1; 7 bases are a match to TRBD1. V lost 5 bases to trimming and J lost 11 bases; unmatched junction nucleotides: 8. This CDR3 has 12 amino acids. Germline loops: CDR1 MNHNY, CDR2 SVGAGI (reference sequence). The CDR3 nucleotides read TGTGCCAGCAGTCGACAGGGCCTCGAGGCTTTCTTT. This sequence encodes CASSRQGLEAFF.

This CDR3 is CASSLDRTGPYYGYTF. The CDR3 DNA follows: TGTGCCAGCAGCTTAGACCGGACAGGGCCGTACTATGGCTACACCTTC. V is TRBV11-3 and J is TRBJ1-2, with 8 bases that match TRBD1. The CDR3 sequence is 16 residues long. V lost 0 bases to trimming and J lost 3 bases; unmatched junction nucleotides: 6. Germline-derived CDR1 and CDR2 are SGHNT and YENEEA.

The genes are TRBV5-1 and TRBJ2-5; D is perhaps TRBD2 (6 bases). V shed 0 bases and J shed 2 bases, with 11 bases lying between them. The CDR3 loop spans 15 amino acids. Germline-derived CDR1 and CDR2 are SGHRS and YFSETQ. CDR3 sequence: CASSLAGTQQETQYF. The CDR3 nucleotides read TGCGCCAGCAGCTTGGCGGGGACTCAACAAGAGACCCAGTACTTC. Drawing the rest from reference TRBV5-1 and TRBJ2-5, the complete variable domain is KAGVTQTPRYLIKTRGQQVTLSCSPISGHRSVSWYQQTPGQGLQFLFEYFSETQRNKGNFPGRFSGRQFSNSRSEMNVSTLELGDSALYLCASSLAGTQQETQYFGPGTRLLVL.

Worth noting for this clone: Germline is not matched at one junction end, which may reflect a read error. The V gene is TRBV30, the J gene TRBJ2-7; TRBD2 agrees at 12 bases. Germline values: CDR1 GTSNPN, CDR2 SVGIG (reference sequence). This CDR3 spans 16 amino acids. For the CDR3, the DNA is TGTGCCTGGAGTCTACGGACTAGCGGGGTTGTCTACGAGCGGTACTTC. Translation: CAWSLRTSGVVYERYF.

This sequence joins TRBV7-9 and TRBJ2-5; a weak D match, TRBD2 (7 bases). The CDR3 is 14 amino acids. V dropped 2 bases and J dropped 5 bases, with 12 bases sitting between them. Per the germline V gene, CDR1 is SEHNR and CDR2 is FQNEAQ (reference sequence). As DNA, the CDR3 is TGTGCCAGCAGCTTATCGGGGGGCCCGGAGACCCAGTACTTC. This sequence encodes CASSLSGGPETQYF. Variable domain in full (rest from reference TRBV7-9 and TRBJ2-5): DTGVSQNPRHKITKRGQNVTFRCDPISEHNRLYWYRQTLGQGPEFLTYFQNEAQLEKSRLLSDRFSAERPKGSFSTLEIQRTEQGDSAMYLCASSLSGGPETQYFGPGTRLLVL.

J is TRBJ1-4 and V is TRBV27; D gene uncertain. This CDR3 contains 24 residues. The V and J ends lost 2 bases and 0 bases respectively, with 34 bases between them. The germline V gene has CDR1 MNHEY and CDR2 SMNVEV (reference sequence). Written as DNA, the CDR3 is TGTGCCAGCAGTTTAATAAGTACCCCGATTAGGATTCTCGCCCCGGGATCAACTAATGAAAAACTGTTTTTT. Protein product: CASSLISTPIRILAPGSTNEKLFF.

This clone was recorded once. The chain is built from TRBV30 and TRBJ2-5; 9 bases are shared with TRBD2. The germline CDR1 and CDR2 sequences are GTSNPN and SVGIG (reference sequence). The CDR3 sequence is 17 residues long. Trimming took 3 bases from V and 2 from J; bases not matched to a gene: 13. The CDR3, as DNA: TGTGCCTGGAGAGGCCTAGCGGGGTGGCCGGCTCAAGAGACCCAGTACTTC. Protein: CAWRGLAGWPAQETQYF.

The chain uses TRBV5-5 and TRBJ1-5; D unclear. CDR3 length: 15 residues. Trimming shortened V by 4 bases and J by 1 base, and 12 bases separated the two germline ends. From germline, CDR1 is SGHKS and CDR2 YYEKEE (reference sequence). CDR3: CASSQVPGSNQPQHF. CDR3 in DNA: TGTGCCAGCAGCCAGGTGCCGGGGAGCAATCAGCCCCAGCATTTT.

V is TRBV30 and J is TRBJ1-3, with unresolved D. This CDR3 region has 12 residues. Germline-derived CDR1 and CDR2 are GTSNPN and SVGIG (reference sequence). Trimming shortened V by 5 bases and J by 0 bases, and 5 bases separated the two germline ends. The CDR3 is CAWGSSGNTIYF. In nucleotides, the CDR3 is TGTGCCTGGGGGAGCTCTGGAAACACCATATATTTT.

This chain connects TRBV7-3 to TRBJ2-2; tentatively, D is TRBD2 (6 bases). Trimming took off 5 bases at V and 0 bases at J, with 16 bases between the two ends. The CDR3 consists of 17 residues. Germline-derived CDR1 and CDR2 are SGHTA and FQGTGA. CDR3 coding DNA: TGTGCCAGCAGCCCCCGGCCGGGACTCCCGAACACCGGGGAGCTGTTTTTT. Amino acids: CASSPRPGLPNTGELFF.

This chain connects TRBV10-3 to TRBJ2-7; possible D gene TRBD1, 6 bases. This CDR3 comprises 14 residues. The V and J ends lost 11 bases and 3 bases respectively, with 20 bases between them. Germline lookup yields CDR1 ENHRY and CDR2 SYGVKD. CDR3 amino acids: CAVGFWDKIYEQYF. CDR3 DNA: TGTGCCGTGGGGTTTTGGGACAAAATCTACGAGCAGTACTTC.

A few counts support this clone. This sequence joins TRBV5-1 and TRBJ2-3, with 11 positions matching TRBD2. Trimming removed 1 base from V and 5 bases from J; junction bases left unmatched: 3. This CDR3 region has 15 residues. From germline, CDR1 is SGHRS and CDR2 YFSETQ. The CDR3 sequence is CASSLWLAGGDTQYF. CDR3 nucleotides: TGCGCCAGCAGCTTGTGGCTAGCGGGGGGAGATACGCAGTATTTT.

The V and J genes are TRBV14 and TRBJ2-1, with 7 bases aligning to TRBD1. With 0 bases clipped from V and 12 bases from J, the junction kept 11 bases outside the gene matches. The germline gives CDR1 SGHDN, CDR2 FVKESK. This CDR3 has 15 residues. CDR3 amino acids: CASSQDFEQGRGQFF. CDR3 coding DNA: TGTGCCAGCAGCCAAGATTTCGAACAGGGGAGAGGGCAGTTCTTC. Full variable domain (outside the CDR3, taken from reference TRBV14 and TRBJ2-1): EAGVTQFPSHSVIEKGQTVTLRCDPISGHDNLYWYRRVMGKEIKFLLHFVKESKQDESGMPNNRFLAERTGGTYSTLKVQPAELEDSGVYFCASSQDFEQGRGQFFGPGTRLTVL.